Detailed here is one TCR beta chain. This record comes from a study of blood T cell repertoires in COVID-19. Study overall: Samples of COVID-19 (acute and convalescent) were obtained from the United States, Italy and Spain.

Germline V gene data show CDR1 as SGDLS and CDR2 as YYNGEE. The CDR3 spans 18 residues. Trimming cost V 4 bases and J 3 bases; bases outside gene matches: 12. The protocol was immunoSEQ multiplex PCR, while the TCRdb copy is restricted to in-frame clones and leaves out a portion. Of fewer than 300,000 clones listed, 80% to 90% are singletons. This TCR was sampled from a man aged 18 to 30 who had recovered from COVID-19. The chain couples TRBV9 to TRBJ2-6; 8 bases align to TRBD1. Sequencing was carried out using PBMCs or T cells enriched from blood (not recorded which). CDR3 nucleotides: TGTGCCAGCAGCCCATTCGGACAGGGTGGCTATGGGGCCAACGTCCTGACTTTC. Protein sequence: CASSPFGQGGYGANVLTF.